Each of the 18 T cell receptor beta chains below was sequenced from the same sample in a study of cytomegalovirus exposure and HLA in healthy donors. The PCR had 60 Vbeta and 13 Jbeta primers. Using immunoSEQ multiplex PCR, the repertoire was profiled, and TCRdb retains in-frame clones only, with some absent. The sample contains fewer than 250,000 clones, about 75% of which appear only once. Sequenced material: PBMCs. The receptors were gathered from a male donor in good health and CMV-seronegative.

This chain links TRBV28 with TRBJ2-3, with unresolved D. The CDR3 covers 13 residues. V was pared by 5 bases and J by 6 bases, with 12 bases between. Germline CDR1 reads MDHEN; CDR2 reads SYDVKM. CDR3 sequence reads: CASSPHRVDTQYF. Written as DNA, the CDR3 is TGTGCCAGCAGTCCCCACCGGGTGGATACGCAGTATTTT.

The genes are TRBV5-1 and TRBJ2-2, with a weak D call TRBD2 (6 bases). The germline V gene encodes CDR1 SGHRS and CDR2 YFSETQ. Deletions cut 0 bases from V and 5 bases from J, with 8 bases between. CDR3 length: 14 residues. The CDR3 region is CASSLAGGTGELFF. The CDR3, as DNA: TGCGCCAGCAGCTTGGCCGGAGGGACCGGGGAGCTGTTTTTT.

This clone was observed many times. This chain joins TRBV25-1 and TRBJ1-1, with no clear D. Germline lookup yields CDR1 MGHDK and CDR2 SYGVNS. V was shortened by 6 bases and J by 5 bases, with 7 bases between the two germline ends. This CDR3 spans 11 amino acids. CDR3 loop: CASSLSTEAFF. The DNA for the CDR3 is TGTGCCAGCAGCCTTAGTACTGAAGCTTTCTTT. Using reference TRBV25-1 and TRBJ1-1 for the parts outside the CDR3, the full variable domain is EADIYQTPRYLVIGTGKKITLECSQTMGHDKMYWYQQDPGMELHLIHYSYGVNSTEKGDLSSESTVSRIRTEHFPLTLESARPSHTSQYLCASSLSTEAFFGQGTRLTVV.

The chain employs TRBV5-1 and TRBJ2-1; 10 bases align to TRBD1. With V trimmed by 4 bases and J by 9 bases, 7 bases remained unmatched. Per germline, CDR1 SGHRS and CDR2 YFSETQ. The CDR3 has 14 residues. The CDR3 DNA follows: TGCGCCAGCAGCGGGGACAGGGGTTTAGGTGAGCAGTTCTTC. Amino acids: CASSGDRGLGEQFF.

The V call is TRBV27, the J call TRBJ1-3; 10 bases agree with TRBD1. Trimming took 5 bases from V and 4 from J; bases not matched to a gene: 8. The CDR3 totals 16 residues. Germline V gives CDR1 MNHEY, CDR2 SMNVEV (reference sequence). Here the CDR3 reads CASSPRDRGEGNTIYF. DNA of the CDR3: TGTGCCAGCAGTCCGCGGGACAGGGGTGAGGGAAACACCATATATTTT.

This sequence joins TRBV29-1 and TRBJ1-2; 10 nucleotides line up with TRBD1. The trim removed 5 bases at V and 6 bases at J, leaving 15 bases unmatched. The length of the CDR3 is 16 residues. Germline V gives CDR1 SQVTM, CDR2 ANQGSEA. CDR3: CSVTRQGAIRGNGYTF. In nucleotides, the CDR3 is TGCAGCGTTACCCGACAGGGGGCGATTCGAGGGAATGGCTACACCTTC.

Written as DNA, the CDR3 is TGCGCCAGCAGCTCAAGACTAGCGGGGAGCTCCTACAATGAGCAGTTCTTC. This encodes CASSSRLAGSSYNEQFF. The V gene is TRBV5-1, the J gene TRBJ2-1; TRBD2 matches 11 bases. Per germline, CDR1 SGHRS and CDR2 YFSETQ. V was pared by 3 bases and J by 0 bases, with 5 bases of the junction left unmatched. There are 17 residues in the CDR3. The variable domain in full, completed from reference TRBV5-1 and TRBJ2-1, reads KAGVTQTPRYLIKTRGQQVTLSCSPISGHRSVSWYQQTPGQGLQFLFEYFSETQRNKGNFPGRFSGRQFSNSRSEMNVSTLELGDSALYLCASSSRLAGSSYNEQFFGPGTRLTVL.

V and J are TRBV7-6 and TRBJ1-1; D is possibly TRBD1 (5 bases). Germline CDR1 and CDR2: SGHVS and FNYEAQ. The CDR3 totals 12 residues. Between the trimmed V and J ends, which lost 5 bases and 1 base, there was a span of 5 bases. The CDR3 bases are TGTGCCAGCAGCGGGGCGAACACTGAAGCTTTCTTT. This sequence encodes CASSGANTEAFF. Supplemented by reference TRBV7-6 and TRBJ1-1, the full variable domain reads GAGVSQSPRYKVTKRGQDVALRCDPISGHVSLYWYRQALGQGPEFLTYFNYEAQQDKSGLPNDRFSAERPEGSISTLTIQRTEQRDSAMYRCASSGANTEAFFGQGTRLTVV.

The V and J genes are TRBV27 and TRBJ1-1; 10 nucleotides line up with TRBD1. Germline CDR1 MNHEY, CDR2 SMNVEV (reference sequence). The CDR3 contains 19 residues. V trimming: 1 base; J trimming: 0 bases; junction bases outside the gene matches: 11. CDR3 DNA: TGTGCCAGCAGTTTATTCTCCGGGGGGACAGGGGTTTTGAACACTGAAGCTTTCTTT. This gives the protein CASSLFSGGTGVLNTEAFF.

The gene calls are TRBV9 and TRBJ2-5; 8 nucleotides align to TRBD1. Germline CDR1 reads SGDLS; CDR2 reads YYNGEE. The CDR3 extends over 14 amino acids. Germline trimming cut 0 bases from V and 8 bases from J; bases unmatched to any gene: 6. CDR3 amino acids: CASSVADREGTQYF. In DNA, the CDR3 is TGTGCCAGCAGCGTAGCGGACAGGGAAGGTACCCAGTACTTC.

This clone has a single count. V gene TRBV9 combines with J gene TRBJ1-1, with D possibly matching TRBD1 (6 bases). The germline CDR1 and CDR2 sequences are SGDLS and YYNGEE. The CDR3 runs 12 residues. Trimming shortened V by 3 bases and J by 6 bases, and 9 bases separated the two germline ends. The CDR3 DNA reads TGTGCCAGCAGCGGGGACACAGCTGAAGCTTTCTTT. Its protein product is CASSGDTAEAFF.

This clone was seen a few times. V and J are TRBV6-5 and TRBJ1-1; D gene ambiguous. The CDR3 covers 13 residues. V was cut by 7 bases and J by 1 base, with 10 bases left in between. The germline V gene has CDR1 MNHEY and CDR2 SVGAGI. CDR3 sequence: CASIGRENTEAFF. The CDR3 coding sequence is TGTGCCAGCATTGGGAGGGAGAACACTGAAGCTTTCTTT.

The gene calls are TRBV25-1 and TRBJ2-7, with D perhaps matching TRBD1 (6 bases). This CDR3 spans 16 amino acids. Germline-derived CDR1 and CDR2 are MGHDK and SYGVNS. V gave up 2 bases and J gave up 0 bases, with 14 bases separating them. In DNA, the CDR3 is TGTGCCAGCAGTGAAGACAACAGGGAAAGCTCCTACGAGCAGTACTTC. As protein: CASSEDNRESSYEQYF.

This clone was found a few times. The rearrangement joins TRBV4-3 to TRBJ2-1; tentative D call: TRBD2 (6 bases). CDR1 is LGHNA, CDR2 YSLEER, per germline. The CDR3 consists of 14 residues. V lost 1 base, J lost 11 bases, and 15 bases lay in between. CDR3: CASSQGTPGLQQFF. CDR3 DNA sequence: TGCGCCAGCAGCCAAGGAACACCGGGACTCCAGCAGTTCTTC.

The CDR3 coding sequence is TGCAGCGTAGATAGCGGGAGGGCCGATGAGCAGTTCTTC. Residues: CSVDSGRADEQFF. V usage is TRBV29-1 and J usage is TRBJ2-1; TRBD2 matches at 11 bases. Germline CDR1 and CDR2: SQVTM and ANQGSEA. J was trimmed by 8 bases and V by 6 bases; bases with no gene match: 6. CDR3 length equals 13 residues.

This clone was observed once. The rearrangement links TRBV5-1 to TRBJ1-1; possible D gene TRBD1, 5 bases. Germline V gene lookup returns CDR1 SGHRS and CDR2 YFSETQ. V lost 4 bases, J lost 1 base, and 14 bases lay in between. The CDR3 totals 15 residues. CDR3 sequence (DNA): TGCGCCAGCAGCCCGGTGGTGGGGCCGAACACTGAAGCTTTCTTT. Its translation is CASSPVVGPNTEAFF.

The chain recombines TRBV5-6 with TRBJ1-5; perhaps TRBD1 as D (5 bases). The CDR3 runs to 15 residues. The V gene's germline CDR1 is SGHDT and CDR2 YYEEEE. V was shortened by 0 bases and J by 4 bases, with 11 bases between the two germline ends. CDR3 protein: CASSLGGGINQPQHF. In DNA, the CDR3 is TGTGCCAGCAGCTTGGGGGGGGGTATTAATCAGCCCCAGCATTTT.

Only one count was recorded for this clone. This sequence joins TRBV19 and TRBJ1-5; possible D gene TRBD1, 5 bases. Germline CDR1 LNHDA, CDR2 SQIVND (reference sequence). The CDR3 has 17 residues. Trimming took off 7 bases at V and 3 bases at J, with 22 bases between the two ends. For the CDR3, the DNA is TGTGCCAGTACCGACGCCGCGGGGCGGATTATCAATCAGCCCCAGCATTTT. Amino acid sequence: CASTDAAGRIINQPQHF. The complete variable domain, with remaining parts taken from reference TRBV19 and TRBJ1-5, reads DGGITQSPKYLFRKEGQNVTLSCEQNLNHDAMYWYRQDPGQGLRLIYYSQIVNDFQKGDIAEGYSVSREKKESFPLTVTSAQKNPTAFYLCASTDAAGRIINQPQHFGDGTRLSIL.